This T cell receptor (beta chain) was recorded in a study of cytomegalovirus exposure and HLA in healthy donors. Study-wide results and caveats: Earlier analysis yielded a pattern in which most TCR beta V segments were productive about 90% or about 30% of the time. The study found most TCR sequences rare, yet found some public TCRs in many donors.

This clone was observed a few times. Antigen specificity is unknown. PCR was performed using 60 Vbeta and 13 Jbeta primers. Measured with immunoSEQ multiplex PCR; TCRdb has only the in-frame clones, and not every one. The sample yields roughly 100,000 clones, about 15% seen once. This receptor was obtained from a female donor in good health and CMV-seronegative. Sequenced sample: PBMCs.

This CDR3 is CASSPPVGQPQHF. The DNA of the CDR3 is TGTGCCAGCTCACCACCGGTCGGTCAGCCCCAGCATTTT. The V gene is TRBV18, the J gene TRBJ1-5; D remains unclear. The V and J ends lost 0 bases and 6 bases respectively, with 6 bases between them. The CDR3 contains 13 residues. Germline CDR1 KGHSH, CDR2 LQKENI.